Below, 22 T cell receptor beta chains from the same sample are listed, as sequenced in a study of blood T cell repertoires in COVID-19. Measured with immunoSEQ multiplex PCR; TCRdb has only the in-frame clones, and not every one. The data show about 160,000 clones, with roughly 90% seen just once and 0.5% to 0.55% held by the top ten. The specimen was peripheral blood. These receptors were obtained from a man aged 45-65 years with acute or convalescent COVID-19.

The J gene is TRBJ2-7, the V gene TRBV11-2, with 7 bases matching TRBD2. This CDR3 contains 15 residues. Germline lookup yields CDR1 SGHAT and CDR2 FQNNGV. J was trimmed by 2 bases and V by 4 bases; bases with no gene match: 8. The CDR3 bases are TGTGCCAGCAGCTCGGAAGCGGGAAGTACCTACGAGCAGTACTTC. As protein: CASSSEAGSTYEQYF.

V gene TRBV7-3 combines with J gene TRBJ2-1, with a tentative D call TRBD2 (7 bases). V lost 7 bases and J 6 bases, leaving 19 bases between the germline ends. The CDR3 length is 15 residues. Germline V gives CDR1 SGHTA, CDR2 FQGTGA. CDR3 coding DNA: TGTGCCAGCATCCAGGGGAGGGGAATGGTCAATGAGCAGTTCTTC. Its translation: CASIQGRGMVNEQFF. Variable domain in full (rest from reference TRBV7-3 and TRBJ2-1): GAGVSQTPSNKVTEKGKYVELRCDPISGHTALYWYRQSLGQGPEFLIYFQGTGAADDSGLPNDRFFAVRPEGSVSTLKIQRTERGDSAVYLCASIQGRGMVNEQFFGPGTRLTVL.

The J gene is TRBJ2-1, the V gene TRBV7-8; 10 nucleotides agree with TRBD1. The ends lost 4 bases at V and 6 bases at J; junction bases unmatched: 9. In germline, CDR1 is SGHVS, CDR2 FQNEAQ. CDR3 length: 16 residues. CDR3 bases: TGTGCCAGCAGCTCCACAGGACAGGGGGTGAGCAATGAGCAGTTCTTC. Its protein is CASSSTGQGVSNEQFF.

The sample holds one count of this clone. The chain recombines TRBV7-9 with TRBJ2-3; 14 bases fit TRBD2. The CDR3 consists of 15 residues. The V gene's germline CDR1 is SEHNR and CDR2 FQNEAQ (reference sequence). V lost 4 bases to trimming and J lost 5 bases; unmatched junction nucleotides: 2. CDR3 nucleotide sequence: TGTGCCAGCAGCTCCGGGACTAGCGGGGGAGATACGCAGTATTTT. This gives the protein CASSSGTSGGDTQYF.

CDR3 amino acids: CASSLQGSNSPLHF. As DNA, the CDR3 is TGTGCCAGCTCACTACAGGGTTCTAATTCACCCCTCCACTTT. This sequence joins TRBV18 and TRBJ1-6; TRBD1 is a possible D gene (6 bases). Deletions cut 4 bases from V and 6 bases from J, with 10 bases between. The CDR3 totals 14 residues. Germline assignment: CDR1 KGHSH and CDR2 LQKENI.

The rearrangement joins TRBV28 to TRBJ1-5; D remains unclear. Per the germline V gene, CDR1 is MDHEN and CDR2 is SYDVKM. V lost 3 bases, J lost 4 bases, and 13 bases lay in between. The CDR3 extends over 15 amino acids. The CDR3 coding sequence is TGTGCCAGCAGTTTTGGTCAGTTTTTTAATCAGCCCCAGCATTTT. Its translation is CASSFGQFFNQPQHF. Full variable domain (missing parts from reference TRBV28 and TRBJ1-5): DVKVTQSSRYLVKRTGEKVFLECVQDMDHENMFWYRQDPGLGLRLIYFSYDVKMKEKGDIPEGYSVSREKKERFSLILESASTNQTSMYLCASSFGQFFNQPQHFGDGTRLSIL.

The V and J genes are TRBV27 and TRBJ2-1, with 9 bases fitting TRBD2. There are 15 residues in the CDR3. The germline V gene has CDR1 MNHEY and CDR2 SMNVEV (reference sequence). V shed 7 bases and J 6 bases; nucleotides not matched to a gene: 10. Written as DNA, the CDR3 is TGTGCCAGCAAAAACCTGGGACTAGCTGGCAATGAGCAGTTCTTC. This encodes CASKNLGLAGNEQFF.

This rearrangement joins TRBV11-3 to TRBJ2-1, with a possible D match to TRBD2 (6 bases). Germline V lookup: CDR1 SGHNT, CDR2 YENEEA. The CDR3 covers 17 residues. The V and J ends lost 1 base and 2 bases respectively, with 15 bases between them. CDR3 in amino acids: CASSLALRESPYNEQFF. CDR3 coding DNA: TGTGCCAGCAGCTTAGCTCTGCGGGAATCCCCCTACAATGAGCAGTTCTTC.

This chain joins TRBV7-2 and TRBJ2-5; 7 bases fit TRBD1. The CDR3 is made up of 14 amino acids. Germline V CDR1 and CDR2: SGHTA, FQGNSA. Losses at the gene ends were 4 bases for V and 5 bases for J; bases not matched to a gene: 7. In DNA form, the CDR3 reads TGTGCCAGCAGCTCCCAGACAGGGTTGGAGACCCAGTACTTC. Its translation: CASSSQTGLETQYF.

The chain combines TRBV30 with TRBJ2-2; D is perhaps TRBD1 (5 bases). V was clipped by 8 bases and J by 4 bases, with 14 bases between them. The CDR3 runs 13 residues. Looked up from germline, CDR1 is GTSNPN and CDR2 is SVGIG (reference sequence). CDR3 bases: TGTGCCGCGCAGACAGCGCGCACCGGGGAGCTGTTTTTT. Translation gives CAAQTARTGELFF.

This chain connects TRBV19 to TRBJ2-5, with 8 bases matching TRBD2. Unmatched junction bases numbered 17, after V lost 5 bases and J lost 3 bases. The CDR3 extends over 18 amino acids. The germline V gene has CDR1 LNHDA and CDR2 SQIVND (reference sequence). CDR3 amino acids: CASSLSGGMIGEKETQYF. CDR3 sequence (DNA): TGTGCCAGTAGTCTGAGCGGGGGCATGATAGGGGAAAAAGAGACCCAGTACTTC.

Remarks on this clone: The sample carries other DNA sequences with the same CDR3. The chain employs TRBV6-5 and TRBJ1-2; D unresolved. The CDR3 consists of 11 residues. Trimming pared 4 bases from V and 5 bases from J, leaving 5 bases between. Germline V gene sequence: CDR1 MNHEY, CDR2 SVGAGI. CDR3: CASSSRYGYTF. In nucleotides, the CDR3 is TGTGCCAGCAGTTCCCGGTATGGCTACACCTTC.

This clone showed up just once. The V call is TRBV6-5, the J call TRBJ1-1; a weak D match, TRBD1 (6 bases). The V gene's germline CDR1 is MNHEY and CDR2 SVGAGI. CDR3 length: 15 residues. Trimming pared 1 base from V and 4 bases from J, leaving 13 bases between. This CDR3 is CASSYWQGQGTEAFF. The CDR3 DNA sequence: TGTGCCAGCAGTTACTGGCAGGGGCAAGGCACTGAAGCTTTCTTT.

The J gene is TRBJ1-5, the V gene TRBV28; weak D call: TRBD1 (6 bases). This CDR3 comprises 14 residues. CDR1 and CDR2 (germline): MDHEN, SYDVKM. V was cut by 1 base and J by 7 bases, with 11 bases left in between. This CDR3 is CASSLYGTQQPQHF. Written as DNA, the CDR3 is TGTGCCAGCAGTTTATACGGGACACAACAGCCCCAGCATTTT.

V usage is TRBV6-5 and J usage is TRBJ1-4; D uncertain. V lost 7 bases and J 8 bases, leaving 11 bases between the germline ends. There are 12 residues in the CDR3. CDR1 is MNHEY and CDR2 is SVGAGI in the germline V gene. As DNA, the CDR3 is TGTGCCAGCAATTTGGCGAGGGAAAAACTGTTTTTT. It specifies CASNLAREKLFF.

V gene TRBV5-4 combines with J gene TRBJ1-1; D uncertain. This CDR3 has 12 residues. Germline values: CDR1 SGHNT, CDR2 YYREEE (reference sequence). V was trimmed by 1 base and J by 2 bases, leaving 3 bases between them. CDR3 sequence: CASSLYNTEAFF. The CDR3 DNA reads TGTGCCAGCAGCTTGTATAACACTGAAGCTTTCTTT.

The chain has TRBV9 and TRBJ2-7, with TRBD2 identical over 8 bases. V lost 2 bases, J lost 5 bases, and 6 bases stayed unmatched. This CDR3 spans 14 amino acids. Germline V CDR1 and CDR2: SGDLS, YYNGEE. CDR3 region: CASSVAGGTDEQYF. For the CDR3, the DNA is TGTGCCAGCAGCGTGGCGGGAGGTACGGACGAGCAGTACTTC.

The chain employs TRBV7-3 and TRBJ2-1; D perhaps matches TRBD1 (5 bases). This CDR3 is built from 16 residues. Germline CDR1 is SGHTA and CDR2 is FQGTGA. V was trimmed by 8 bases and J by 0 bases, leaving 17 bases between them. CDR3 sequence reads: CASGHPGASSYNEQFF. In DNA, the CDR3 is TGTGCCAGCGGACACCCTGGGGCTAGCTCCTACAATGAGCAGTTCTTC.

This rearrangement joins TRBV6-5 to TRBJ2-2, with 7 bases aligning to TRBD1. This CDR3 is 15 amino acids long. V shed 7 bases, J shed 0 bases, and the junction held 5 bases outside the gene matches. Germline V lookup: CDR1 MNHEY, CDR2 SVGAGI. CDR3 DNA sequence: TGTGCCAGCAAGGGGACAGCCCCGAACACCGGGGAGCTGTTTTTT. Translating it yields CASKGTAPNTGELFF.

The chain couples TRBV19 to TRBJ1-4, with D possibly matching TRBD1 (6 bases). This CDR3 contains 15 residues. CDR1 is LNHDA and CDR2 is SQIVND in the germline V gene (reference sequence). Trimming stripped 3 bases from V and 8 bases from J, with 16 bases between. The CDR3 here is CASSIQQGVGEKLFF. The CDR3, as DNA: TGTGCCAGTAGTATTCAACAGGGAGTTGGGGAAAAACTGTTTTTT. The full variable domain, completed using reference TRBV19 and TRBJ1-4, is DGGITQSPKYLFRKEGQNVTLSCEQNLNHDAMYWYRQDPGQGLRLIYYSQIVNDFQKGDIAEGYSVSREKKESFPLTVTSAQKNPTAFYLCASSIQQGVGEKLFFGSGTQLSVL.

The chain couples TRBV13 to TRBJ2-3, with 11 bases identical to TRBD2. There are 17 residues in the CDR3. The germline V gene has CDR1 PRHDT and CDR2 FYEKMQ (reference sequence). V lost 5 bases to trimming and J lost 2 bases; unmatched junction nucleotides: 9. The chain's CDR3 is CASSPTLAGGLTDTQYF. The CDR3 DNA follows: TGTGCCAGCAGCCCGACCCTAGCGGGGGGACTCACAGATACGCAGTATTTT.

This rearrangement joins TRBV2 to TRBJ2-5; perhaps TRBD2 as D (5 bases). Germline loops: CDR1 SNHLY, CDR2 FYNNEI. The CDR3 contains 13 residues. Trimming left V 7 bases short and J 2 bases short, with 11 bases between. In DNA, the CDR3 is TGTGCCAGCACTCGAGGGTTACAAGAGACCCAGTACTTC. This gives the protein CASTRGLQETQYF.